This T cell receptor (beta chain) was found in a study of T-cell memory formation after mild COVID-19. About the study: Across donors, TCR clusters were largely donor specific. Study findings and constraints: Contracting CD4+ clones sat mainly in CM and EM; CD8+ in EMRA. Some responding clones appeared in pre-infection memory, suggesting cross-reactive memory joined.

This clonotype occurred a few times. As yet, its antigen is unknown. Constant-segment primers served in 5'RACE that generated TCR alpha and TCR beta cDNA libraries bearing sample barcodes and UMIs. One entry per CDR3 protein, called by TCRdb with MiXCR from the 5' RACE reads. This sample yields approximately 180,000 distinct CDR3 sequences, of which 16% are seen a single time; approximately 2.2% belongs to the top ten. The CDR3 loop spans 13 amino acids. The V gene's germline CDR1 is KGHDR and CDR2 SFDVKD. With 9 bases removed from V and 6 bases from J, the gap between germline ends came to 14 bases. V is TRBV24-1 and J is TRBJ2-1; D may be TRBD2 (6 bases). The sequencing input was PBMCs or a T cell subset sorted from them (not recorded which). The sequence came from an adult woman who had mild COVID-19 (a few samples of this study predate the infection). Cell type and time point are not known. Here the CDR3 reads CATGLSGVNEQFF. CDR3 coding DNA: TGTGCCACCGGCTTATCGGGGGTCAATGAGCAGTTCTTC.